This TCR beta chain was retrieved from a study of T cell clonotyping in hematopoietic cell transplantation. Study conclusions and caveats: Few recipient clonotypes overlapped donors; over 95% were de novo at given depth. Pathologically expanded recipient clonotypes increased progressively from day 30 to day 180 as diversity fell. Graft donor and pretransplant recipient Inverse Simpson Index values predicted broader posttransplant TCR diversity.

Blood collection times were about day -28 and days 30, 100, 180 posttransplant. Trimming left V 6 bases short and J 4 bases short, with 10 bases between. Germline V gene data show CDR1 as MDHEN and CDR2 as SYDVKM. The length of the CDR3 is 13 residues. Libraries were prepared by immunoSEQ multiplex PCR; TCRdb keeps only in-frame clonotypes and omits some of them. The table includes about 14,000 clones, just over 85% detected once. Worth noting for this clone: What it binds is not known.

The chain joins TRBV28 to TRBJ1-5; no clear D. Sequencing was performed on PBMCs, taken 100 days after allogeneic stem cell transplant. This receptor was obtained from a male patient aged 45-60 years who had an allogeneic stem cell transplant from an unrelated donor, so T cells may come from the graft donor. Some clones in this sample may be carry-over from other donors' samples. This CDR3 is CASSSINNQPQHF. CDR3 sequence (DNA): TGTGCCAGCAGCTCAATAAATAATCAGCCCCAGCATTTT.